Listed here are 9 T cell receptor beta chains from one sample, sequenced in a study of OX40 agonist ivuxolimab in advanced cancers. The assay was immunoSEQ multiplex PCR, and TCRdb's table has in-frame clones only and misses some. The sample includes approximately 38,000 clones, roughly 80% seen only once; the top ten take 20% to 25%. The input for sequencing was CD4+ or CD8+ T cells sorted from blood, taken in a trial of the OX40 agonist ivuxolimab. All receptors come from an adult with an advanced solid tumor such as melanoma, head and neck, liver or kidney cancer.

The chain uses TRBV7-9 and TRBJ2-1; 12 bases fit TRBD2. Germline values: CDR1 SEHNR, CDR2 FQNEAQ (reference sequence). There are 16 residues in the CDR3. The junction had 10 bases not matched to a gene; V was cut back by 5 bases and J by 8 bases. The CDR3 sequence: CASSPPTSGRGYEQFF. The CDR3 DNA is TGTGCCAGCAGCCCCCCGACTAGCGGGAGAGGGTATGAGCAGTTCTTC.

The sample holds a few counts of this clone. The genes are TRBV10-3 and TRBJ1-5; D is unclear. Trimming took 0 bases from V and 7 from J, leaving 13 bases between them. Germline CDR1 is ENHRY and CDR2 is SYGVKD. This CDR3 contains 15 residues. The CDR3 here is CAISESEDGSQPQHF. The CDR3 nucleotides read TGTGCCATCAGTGAGTCTGAAGACGGGAGCCAGCCCCAGCATTTT.

This clone was counted between two and nine times. This chain connects TRBV5-1 to TRBJ2-2; D tentatively fits TRBD1 or TRBD2 (6 bases each). Trimming pared 0 bases from V and 6 bases from J, leaving 12 bases between. CDR3 length equals 15 residues. CDR1 and CDR2 from the germline V gene are SGHRS and YFSETQ. The CDR3 DNA is TGCGCCAGCAGCTTGGCCCTTGGGGGGCCCGGGGAGCTGTTTTTT. It codes for CASSLALGGPGELFF.

V usage is TRBV4-1 and J usage is TRBJ1-1; TRBD1 aligns across 11 bases. V was clipped by 0 bases and J by 5 bases; unmatched bases: 5. The CDR3 sequence is 16 residues long. Germline assignment: CDR1 MGHRA and CDR2 YSYEKL. CDR3 loop: CASSQEEGQGGTEAFF. The CDR3 region has the DNA TGCGCCAGCAGCCAAGAAGAGGGACAGGGGGGGACTGAAGCTTTCTTT.

The chain has TRBV4-1 and TRBJ1-5; the D is unclear. The CDR3 covers 16 residues. In germline, CDR1 is MGHRA, CDR2 YSYEKL. Trimming removed 0 bases at V and 4 bases at J, with 13 bases between. The CDR3 bases are TGCGCCAGCAGCCAAGATATGCCAGGTTCTAATCAGCCCCAGCATTTT. This gives the protein CASSQDMPGSNQPQHF.

The chain is built from TRBV2 and TRBJ1-5; D possibly corresponds to TRBD1 (5 bases). V was trimmed by 8 bases and J by 3 bases, leaving 11 bases between them. CDR1 is SNHLY and CDR2 is FYNNEI in the germline V gene. The CDR3 consists of 13 residues. The CDR3: CASWGINNQPQHF. The CDR3 bases are TGTGCCAGCTGGGGGATAAACAATCAGCCCCAGCATTTT.

CDR3 coding DNA: TGTGCCAGCAGTCCCGGAGGCCTTTCGGCGGCATGGGAGACCCAGTACTTC. Protein: CASSPGGLSAAWETQYF. V is TRBV27 and J is TRBJ2-5; the D gene is possibly TRBD2 (5 bases). Deletions cut 5 bases from V and 5 bases from J, with 24 bases between. Germline V CDR1 and CDR2: MNHEY, SMNVEV (reference sequence). The CDR3 has 17 amino acids.

The rearrangement joins TRBV6-5 to TRBJ2-3; perhaps TRBD1 as D (6 bases). The CDR3 spans 13 residues. CDR1 and CDR2 from the germline V gene are MNHEY and SVGAGI. V gave up 9 bases and J gave up 2 bases, with 12 bases separating them. The CDR3 nucleotides read TGTGCCAGTTGCAGGGGCTTCACAGATACGCAGTATTTT. Its protein is CASCRGFTDTQYF.

The chain is built from TRBV11-1 and TRBJ2-7; D is undetermined. This CDR3 spans 14 amino acids. Germline CDR1 reads SGHAT; CDR2 reads FQDESV (reference sequence). V lost 2 bases, J lost 7 bases, and 15 bases lay in between. The CDR3 DNA is TGTGCCAGCAGCTTAATCTACCTTCCTCAAGAGCAGTACTTC. Its protein product is CASSLIYLPQEQYF.